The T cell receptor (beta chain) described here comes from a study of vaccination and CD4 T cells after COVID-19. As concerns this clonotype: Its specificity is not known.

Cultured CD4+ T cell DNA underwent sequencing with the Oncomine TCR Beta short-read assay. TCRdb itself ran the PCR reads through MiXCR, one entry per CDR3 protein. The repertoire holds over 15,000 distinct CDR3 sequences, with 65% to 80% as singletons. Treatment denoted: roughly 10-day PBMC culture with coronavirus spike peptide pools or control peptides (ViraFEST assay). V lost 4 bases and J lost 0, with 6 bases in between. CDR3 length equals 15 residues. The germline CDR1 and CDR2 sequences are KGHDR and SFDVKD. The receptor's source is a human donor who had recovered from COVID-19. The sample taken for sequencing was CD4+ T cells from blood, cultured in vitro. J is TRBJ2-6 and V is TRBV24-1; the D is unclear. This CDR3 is CATSEPFSGANVLTF. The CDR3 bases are TGTGCCACCAGTGAACCTTTCTCTGGGGCCAACGTCCTGACTTTC.